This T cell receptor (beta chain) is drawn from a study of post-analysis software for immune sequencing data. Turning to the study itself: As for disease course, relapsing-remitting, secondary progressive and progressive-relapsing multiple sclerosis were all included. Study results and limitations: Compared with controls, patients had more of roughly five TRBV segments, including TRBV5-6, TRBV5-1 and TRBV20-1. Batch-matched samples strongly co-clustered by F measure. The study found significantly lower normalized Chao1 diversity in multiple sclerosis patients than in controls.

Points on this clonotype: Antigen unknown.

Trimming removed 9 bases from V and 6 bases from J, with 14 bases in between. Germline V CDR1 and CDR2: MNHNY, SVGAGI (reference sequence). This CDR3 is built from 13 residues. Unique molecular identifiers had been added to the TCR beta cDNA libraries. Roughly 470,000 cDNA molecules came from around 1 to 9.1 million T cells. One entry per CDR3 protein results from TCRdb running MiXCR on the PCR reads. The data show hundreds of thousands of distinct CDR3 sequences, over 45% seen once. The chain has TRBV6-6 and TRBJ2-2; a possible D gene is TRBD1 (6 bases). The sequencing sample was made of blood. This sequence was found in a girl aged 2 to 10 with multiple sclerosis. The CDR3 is CASDNYRAGELFF. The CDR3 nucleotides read TGTGCCAGTGATAATTACAGGGCCGGGGAGCTGTTTTTT.